The T cell receptor beta chain under discussion was sequenced for a study of OX40 agonist ivuxolimab in advanced cancers. Study summary: The patients' treatment was ivuxolimab, an agonistic anti-OX40 (CD134) antibody. The study, taken as a whole, reports: The 0.1-3.0 mg/kg partial responders had among the lowest clonal expansion. Clonal expansion was seen in CD4+ and CD8+ blood T cells by week 6 at 0.1 to 3.0 mg/kg.

The CDR3 extends over 14 amino acids. Germline CDR1 SGHKS, CDR2 YYEKEE (reference sequence). The V end was cut by 0 bases, the J end by 12 bases, with 15 bases between. Generated by immunoSEQ multiplex PCR, the TCRdb table keeps only in-frame clones and is missing some. The sample lists roughly 57,000 clones; about 79% were seen once. Comments on this clone: What it recognizes is unknown.

The sequenced sample was CD4+ or CD8+ T cells sorted from blood, obtained in a trial of the OX40 agonist ivuxolimab. The chain carries TRBV5-5 and TRBJ1-4; D is unclear. The sequence was collected from an adult with an advanced solid tumor such as melanoma, head and neck, liver or kidney cancer. CDR3 sequence: CASSLGTVYGELFF. CDR3 DNA: TGTGCCAGCAGCTTGGGGACGGTCTACGGGGAACTGTTTTTT.